The present TCR beta chain was sequenced within a study of T cell repertoires in cytomegalovirus infection. Notes on the study in general: Ex vivo, HLA-C-restricted CMV-specific TCR beta clonotypes prevailed over the rest of the response.

TCRdb re-called the reads with MiXCR, one entry per CDR3 protein. The sample holds around 280,000 distinct CDR3 sequences, 8% to 10% seen once. With 0 bases clipped from V and 7 bases from J, the junction kept 15 bases outside the gene matches. This CDR3 region has 19 residues. The germline V gene has CDR1 MNHEY and CDR2 SVGAGI. This clonotype was detected many times. Its antigen is currently unknown. The TCR sequence derives from a human donor in good health (CMV status not recorded). Some clones in this sample may be carry-over from other donors' samples. The rearrangement joins TRBV6-5 to TRBJ2-1, with TRBD2 identical over 10 bases. Sequencing used PBMCs. Written as DNA, the CDR3 is TGTGCCAGCAGTTACTCGACAGGGCTAGCGGGGGCCGCGGGAAATGAGCAGTTCTTC. It codes for CASSYSTGLAGAAGNEQFF.